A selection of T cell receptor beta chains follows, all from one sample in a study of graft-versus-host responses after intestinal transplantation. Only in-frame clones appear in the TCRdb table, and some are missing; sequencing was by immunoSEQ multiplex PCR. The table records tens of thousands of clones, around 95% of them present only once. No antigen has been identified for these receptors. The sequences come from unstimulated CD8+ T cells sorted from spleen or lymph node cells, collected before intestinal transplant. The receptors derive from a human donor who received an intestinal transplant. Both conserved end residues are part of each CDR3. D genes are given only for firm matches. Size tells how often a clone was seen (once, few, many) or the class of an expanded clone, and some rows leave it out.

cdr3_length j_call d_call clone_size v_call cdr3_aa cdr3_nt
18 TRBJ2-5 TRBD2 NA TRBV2 CASWGTSGSYRDQETQYF TGTGCCAGCTGGGGGACTAGCGGGAGCTACAGGGACCAAGAGACCCAGTACTTC
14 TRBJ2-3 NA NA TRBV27 CASSSGRGTDTQYF TGTGCCAGCAGTTCAGGACGAGGCACAGATACGCAGTATTTT
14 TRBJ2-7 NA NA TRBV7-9 CASSLADRTYEQYF TGTGCCAGCAGCTTAGCGGACCGCACCTACGAGCAGTACTTC
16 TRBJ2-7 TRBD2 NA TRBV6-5 CASSSGLAGVTYEQYF TGTGCCAGCAGTTCTGGGCTAGCGGGAGTGACCTACGAGCAGTACTTC
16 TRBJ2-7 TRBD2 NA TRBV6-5 CASSYSTSGSSYEQYF TGTGCCAGCAGTTACTCAACTAGCGGGAGCTCCTACGAGCAGTACTTC
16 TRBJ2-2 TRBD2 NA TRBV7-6 CASSRTSGPNTGELFF TGTGCCAGCAGCCGGACTAGCGGTCCGAACACCGGGGAGCTGTTTTTT
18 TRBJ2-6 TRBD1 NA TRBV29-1 CSVPIKGQEDSGANVLTF TGCAGCGTCCCGATAAAGGGACAGGAAGATTCTGGGGCCAACGTCCTGACTTTC
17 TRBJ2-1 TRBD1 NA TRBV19 CASSIDRGRLEGNEQFF TGTGCCAGTAGTATCGACAGGGGGCGGCTAGAAGGCAATGAGCAGTTCTTC
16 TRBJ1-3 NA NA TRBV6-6 CASSYGYRFSGNTIYF TGTGCCAGCAGTTACGGCTACAGGTTCTCTGGAAACACCATATATTTT
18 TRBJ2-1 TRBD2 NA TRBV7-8 CASSLPQLAGGSYNEQFF TGTGCCAGCAGCTTACCCCAGCTAGCGGGAGGTTCCTACAATGAGCAGTTCTTC
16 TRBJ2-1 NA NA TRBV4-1 CASSQDRGVSYNEQFF TGCGCCAGCAGCCAAGATAGGGGGGTCTCCTACAATGAGCAGTTCTTC
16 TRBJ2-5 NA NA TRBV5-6 CASIRKGHLYQETQYF TGTGCCAGCATCAGGAAGGGACACTTGTACCAAGAGACCCAGTACTTC
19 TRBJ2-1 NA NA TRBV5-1 CASSLLGTLTDPSYNEQFF TGCGCCAGCAGCCTGTTGGGGACACTGACAGATCCCTCCTACAATGAGCAGTTCTTC
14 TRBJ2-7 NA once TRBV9 CASSVGGGAYEQYF TGTGCCAGCAGCGTCGGGGGAGGAGCCTACGAGCAGTACTTC
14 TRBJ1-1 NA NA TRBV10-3 CAISESSFNTEAFF TGTGCCATCAGTGAGTCGTCATTCAACACTGAAGCTTTCTTT
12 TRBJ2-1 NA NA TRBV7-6 CASGNSYNEQFF TGTGCCAGCGGGAACTCCTACAATGAGCAGTTCTTC
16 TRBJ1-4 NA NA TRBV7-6 CASSLAGGFVGEKLFF TGTGCCAGCAGCTTAGCGGGGGGCTTCGTCGGTGAAAAACTGTTTTTT
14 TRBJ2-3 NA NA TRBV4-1 CASRENGDTDTQYF TGCGCCAGCAGAGAAAACGGGGACACAGATACGCAGTATTTT
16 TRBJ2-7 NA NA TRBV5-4 CASSLFSAGPLYEQYF TGTGCCAGCAGCTTGTTCTCGGCTGGACCCCTCTACGAGCAGTACTTC
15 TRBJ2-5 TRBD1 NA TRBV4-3 CASSQRQGELETQYF TGCGCCAGCAGCCAAAGACAGGGGGAACTGGAGACCCAGTACTTC
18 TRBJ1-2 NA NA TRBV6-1 CASSEARDRTSGIYGYTF TGTGCCAGCAGTGAAGCGCGTGATAGGACGTCCGGGATCTATGGCTACACCTTC
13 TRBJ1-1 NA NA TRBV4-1 CASSQGGNTEAFF TGCGCCAGCAGCCAAGGGGGAAACACTGAAGCTTTCTTT
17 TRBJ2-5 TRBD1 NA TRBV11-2 CASSFPGQGAPTETQYF TGTGCCAGCAGCTTTCCGGGACAGGGGGCGCCGACGGAGACCCAGTACTTC
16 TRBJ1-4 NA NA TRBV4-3 CASSQHLGERGEKLFF TGCGCCAGCAGCCAACATCTGGGGGAGAGGGGTGAAAAACTGTTTTTT
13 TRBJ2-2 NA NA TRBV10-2 CASREWDTGELFF TGCGCCAGCAGAGAGTGGGATACCGGGGAGCTGTTTTTT
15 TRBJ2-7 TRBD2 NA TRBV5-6 CASSAREGVSYEQYF TGCGCCAGCAGCGCACGGGAGGGAGTCTCCTACGAGCAGTACTTC
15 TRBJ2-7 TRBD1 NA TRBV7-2 CASSLGRDSSYEQYF TGTGCCAGCAGCTTAGGAAGGGACAGCTCCTACGAGCAGTACTTC
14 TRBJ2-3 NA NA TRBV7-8 CASSLSDSGDTQYF TGTGCCAGCAGCTTGAGCGATTCTGGCGATACGCAGTATTTT
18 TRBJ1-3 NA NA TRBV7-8 CASSPREGGGLSGNTIYF TGTGCCAGCAGCCCCCGGGAGGGGGGCGGGCTCTCTGGAAACACCATATATTTT
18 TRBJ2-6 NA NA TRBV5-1 CASSPYPGVPSGANVLTF TGCGCCAGCAGCCCCTACCCCGGGGTACCCTCTGGGGCCAACGTCCTGACTTTC
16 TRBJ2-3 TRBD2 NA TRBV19 CASSTGTSGSTDTQYF TGTGCCAGTAGTACAGGGACTAGCGGGAGCACAGATACGCAGTATTTT
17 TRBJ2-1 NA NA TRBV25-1 CASSEEGAPSSYNEQFF TGTGCCAGCAGTGAAGAAGGGGCACCGAGCTCCTACAATGAGCAGTTCTTC
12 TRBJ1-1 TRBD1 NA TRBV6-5 CASSAGQGFAFF TGTGCCAGCAGCGCGGGACAGGGGTTCGCTTTCTTT